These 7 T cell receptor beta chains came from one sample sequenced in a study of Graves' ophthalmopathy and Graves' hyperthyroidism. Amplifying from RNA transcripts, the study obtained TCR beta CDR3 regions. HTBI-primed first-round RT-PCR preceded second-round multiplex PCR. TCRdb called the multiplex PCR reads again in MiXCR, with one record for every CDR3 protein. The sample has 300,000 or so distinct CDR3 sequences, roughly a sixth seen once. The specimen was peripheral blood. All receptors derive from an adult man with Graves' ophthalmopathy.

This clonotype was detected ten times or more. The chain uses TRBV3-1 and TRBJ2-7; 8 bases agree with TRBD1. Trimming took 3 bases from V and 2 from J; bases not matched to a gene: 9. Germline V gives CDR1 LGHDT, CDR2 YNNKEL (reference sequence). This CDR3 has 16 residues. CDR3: CASSQAGQAYTYEQYF. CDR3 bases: TGTGCCAGCAGCCAGGCGGGACAGGCCTATACCTACGAGCAGTACTTC.

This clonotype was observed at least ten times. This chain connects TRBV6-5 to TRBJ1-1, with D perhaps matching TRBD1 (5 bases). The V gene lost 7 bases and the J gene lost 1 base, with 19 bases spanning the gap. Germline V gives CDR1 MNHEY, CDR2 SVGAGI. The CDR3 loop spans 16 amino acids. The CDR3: CASTPRGRVRNTEAFF. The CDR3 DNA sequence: TGTGCCAGCACCCCAAGGGGCAGGGTGAGGAACACTGAAGCTTTCTTT.

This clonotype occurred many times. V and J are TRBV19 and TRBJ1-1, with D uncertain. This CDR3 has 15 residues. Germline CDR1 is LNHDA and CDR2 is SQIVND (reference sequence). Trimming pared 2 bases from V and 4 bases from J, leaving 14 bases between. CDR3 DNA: TGTGCCAGTAGTATACTAGGATCCCGGGCCACTGAAGCTTTCTTT. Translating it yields CASSILGSRATEAFF.

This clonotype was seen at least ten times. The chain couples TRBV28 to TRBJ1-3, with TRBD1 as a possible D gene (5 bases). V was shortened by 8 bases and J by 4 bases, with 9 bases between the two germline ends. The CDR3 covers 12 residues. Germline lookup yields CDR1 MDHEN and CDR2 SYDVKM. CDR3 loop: CASGGWGNTIYF. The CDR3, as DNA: TGTGCCAGCGGGGGATGGGGAAACACCATATATTTT.

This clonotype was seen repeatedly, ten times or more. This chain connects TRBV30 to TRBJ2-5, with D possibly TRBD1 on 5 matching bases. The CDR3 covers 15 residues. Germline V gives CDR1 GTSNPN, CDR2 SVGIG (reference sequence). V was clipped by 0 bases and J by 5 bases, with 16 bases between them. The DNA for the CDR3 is TGTGCCTGGAGTGTGTGGGTGGGGCCGAGGGAGACCCAGTACTTC. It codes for CAWSVWVGPRETQYF.

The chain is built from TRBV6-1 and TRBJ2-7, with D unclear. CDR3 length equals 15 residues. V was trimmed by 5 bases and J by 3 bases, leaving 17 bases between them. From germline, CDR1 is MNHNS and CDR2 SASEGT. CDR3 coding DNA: TGTGCCAGCAGTCCAGTCGGCCACATCCGCTACGAGCAGTACTTC. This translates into CASSPVGHIRYEQYF.

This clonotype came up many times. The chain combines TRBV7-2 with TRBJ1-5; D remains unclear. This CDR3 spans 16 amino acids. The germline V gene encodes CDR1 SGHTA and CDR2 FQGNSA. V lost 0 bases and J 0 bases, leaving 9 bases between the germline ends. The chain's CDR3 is CASSLATAYSNQPQHF. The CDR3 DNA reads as TGTGCCAGCAGCTTAGCTACGGCCTATAGCAATCAGCCCCAGCATTTT.